The next 3 T cell receptor beta chains were all read from a single sample in a study of early T cells in non-severe SARS-CoV-2 infection. MiXCR was run by TCRdb on the 5' RACE reads, yielding one entry per CDR3 protein. Found here are about 79,000 distinct CDR3 sequences, around 11% of them singletons; the top ten hold roughly 4.7%. The source material was whole blood. All receptors derive from an adult who was a healthcare worker with PCR-confirmed SARS-CoV-2 infection or an uninfected control (not recorded which).

This clonotype was observed at least ten times. The J gene is TRBJ2-3, the V gene TRBV9; D is possibly TRBD2 (5 bases). The CDR3 has 13 amino acids. The germline V gene has CDR1 SGDLS and CDR2 YYNGEE. V dropped 0 bases and J dropped 4 bases, with 6 bases sitting between them. DNA of the CDR3: TGTGCCAGCAGCGTAGAGGGAGCAGATACGCAGTATTTT. This translates into CASSVEGADTQYF.

Ten or more counts support this clonotype. The chain employs TRBV3-1 and TRBJ1-1, with D uncertain. The CDR3 length is 14 residues. Trimming removed 7 bases at V and 4 bases at J, with 16 bases between. Looked up from germline, CDR1 is LGHDT and CDR2 is YNNKEL (reference sequence). CDR3 amino acids: CASKIRGSPTEAFF. In nucleotides, the CDR3 is TGTGCCAGCAAAATCCGAGGGAGTCCCACTGAAGCTTTCTTT. The full variable domain, in which reference TRBV3-1 and TRBJ1-1 provide the parts outside the CDR3, is DTAVSQTPKYLVTQMGNDKSIKCEQNLGHDTMYWYKQDSKKFLKIMFSYNNKELIINETVPNRFSPKSPDKAHLNLHINSLELGDSAVYFCASKIRGSPTEAFFGQGTRLTVV.

This clonotype was picked up many times. V gene TRBV5-1 combines with J gene TRBJ2-3, with 7 bases identical to TRBD2. The CDR3 is made up of 15 amino acids. Germline-derived CDR1 and CDR2 are SGHRS and YFSETQ. The V segment lost 5 bases and the J segment 0 bases; nucleotides outside the gene matches: 6. The CDR3 reads CASRYGTTSTDTQYF. For the CDR3, the DNA is TGCGCCAGCAGATACGGGACTACTAGCACAGATACGCAGTATTTT.